This T cell receptor beta chain was found in a study of blood T cells in healthy people across ages. The CDR3 runs 15 residues. Through a sample-barcoded 5' primer and a J-beta primer mix, a second PCR was run for roughly 6 to 11 cycles. TCRdb analysed the 5' RACE reads with MiXCR anew, one entry per CDR3 protein. The repertoire holds approximately 900,000 distinct CDR3 sequences, with about 48% as singletons. Samples each had at least 6 micrograms of total RNA extracted. Sequenced material: blood. The receptor was derived from a man under 40 in good health. The gene calls are TRBV21-1 and TRBJ2-1; TRBD1, as called in the table, went unchecked against the DNA. TRBV21-1 is termed a pseudogene. The CDR3 DNA follows: TGTGCCAGCAGCTCCCGACAGGGCTATGATCGGGAGCAGTTCTTC. Amino acids: CASSSRQGYDREQFF.